The source of this T cell receptor beta chain is a study of T cells in Graves' hyperthyroidism and ophthalmopathy. Study-level points and caveats: Among thyroid clonotypes expanded above 0.001, most also appeared in blood.

From RNA transcripts, TCR beta CDR3 regions were amplified. Using the HTBI primer set, a first-round RT-PCR was run on the TCR CDR3. TCRdb redid the calling of the multiplex PCR reads with MiXCR, one entry per CDR3 protein. The table includes 350,000 to 500,000 distinct CDR3 sequences, roughly 13% detected once. The authors deemed Graves' hyperthyroidism stable absent ophthalmopathy progression within 18 months. Diagnoses were made from clinical symptoms, serum measures (thyroxine and TRAb), thyroid ultrasound and orbital computed tomography. Remarks on this clonotype: As yet, its antigen is unknown.

The V and J ends lost 1 base and 5 bases respectively, with 9 bases between them. Germline V gene sequence: CDR1 SGHDT, CDR2 YYEEEE. The CDR3 totals 13 residues. This receptor was taken from a young woman with Graves' hyperthyroidism. The sample was blood. V gene TRBV5-6 combines with J gene TRBJ1-2; D gene uncertain. The CDR3 loop is CASSLYQSYGYTF. The CDR3 nucleotides are TGTGCCAGCAGCTTGTATCAGTCATATGGCTACACCTTC.